A selection of T cell receptor beta chains follows, all from one sample in a study of blood T cell repertoires in COVID-19. Sequencing was performed with immunoSEQ multiplex PCR; in TCRdb, only in-frame clones are kept and a portion is missing. The sample includes under 200,000 clones, approximately 85% of them seen just once. The sequenced sample was peripheral blood. Receptor source: a man aged 55 to 69 who had recovered from COVID-19. Each CDR3 is given with its conserved first and last residue. The order of the fields is CDR3 length, V gene, D gene, clone size, J gene, CDR3 protein, CDR3 DNA. A D gene is named only where the DNA matches it firmly. Expanded clones are given a class, and other clones once, few, many or no size at all.

14	TRBV9	-	-	TRBJ2-7	CASSVGQGAYEQYF	TGTGCCAGCAGCGTAGGGCAGGGCGCTTACGAGCAGTACTTC
20	TRBV1	-	-	TRBJ2-2	CTSSQVPGLAGGRGPGELFF	TGCACCAGCAGCCAAGTTCCGGGACTAGCGGGGGGCCGGGGTCCCGGGGAGCTGTTTTTT
14	TRBV28	TRBD1	-	TRBJ1-4	CASSSTGGNEKLFF	TGTGCCAGCAGTTCGACAGGGGGTAATGAAAAACTGTTTTTT
15	TRBV2	-	once	TRBJ1-4	CASSDQGSLSEKLFF	TGTGCCAGCAGTGACCAGGGTAGTCTGAGTGAAAAACTGTTTTTT
17	TRBV19	-	once	TRBJ2-1	CASSPPTRTLSYNEQFF	TGTGCCAGTAGTCCACCGACTAGGACCCTCTCCTACAATGAGCAGTTCTTC
14	TRBV5-1	TRBD2	-	TRBJ2-2	CASSLLAGTGELFF	TGCGCCAGCAGCCTACTAGCGGGGACCGGGGAGCTGTTTTTT
20	TRBV14	TRBD2	-	TRBJ2-3	CASSHYRGLTSGESTDTQYF	TGTGCCAGCAGCCACTACAGGGGCCTTACTAGCGGGGAGAGCACAGATACGCAGTATTTT
15	TRBV2	TRBD2	-	TRBJ2-5	CASSDGGSTQETQYF	TGTGCCAGCAGTGACGGCGGGAGTACCCAAGAGACCCAGTACTTC
15	TRBV27	TRBD1	-	TRBJ1-1	CASLNRGAKNTEAFF	TGTGCCAGCCTAAACAGGGGGGCGAAGAACACTGAAGCTTTCTTT
16	TRBV11-2	-	-	TRBJ2-3	CASSLDPGGLGDTQYF	TGTGCCAGCAGCTTAGATCCGGGGGGCCTCGGAGATACGCAGTATTTT
17	TRBV3-1/TRBV3-2	TRBD1	-	TRBJ2-7	CASSQPTGTGSPYEQYF	TGTGCCAGCAGCCAACCAACCGGGACAGGGAGTCCCTACGAGCAGTACTTC
12	TRBV4-3	-	-	TRBJ1-2	CASSQEDRSYTF	TGCGCCAGCAGCCAAGAGGACAGAAGCTACACCTTC
17	TRBV5-4	TRBD1	-	TRBJ1-1	CASSPKTGKWMDTEAFF	TGTGCCAGCAGCCCAAAGACAGGGAAATGGATGGACACTGAAGCTTTCTTT
15	TRBV7-8	TRBD2	-	TRBJ2-2	CASSRGGPNTGELFF	TGTGCCAGCAGTCGCGGGGGGCCGAACACCGGGGAGCTGTTTTTT
15	TRBV19	TRBD1	-	TRBJ2-5	CASSVGTGGRETQYF	TGTGCCAGTAGTGTAGGGACAGGGGGCCGGGAGACCCAGTACTTC
18	TRBV7-6	TRBD1	few	TRBJ1-2	CASSPGGRTGGRNYGYTF	TGTGCCAGCAGCCCCGGGGGGAGAACAGGGGGGCGTAACTATGGCTACACCTTC
15	TRBV9	TRBD2	-	TRBJ2-1	CASSVELAGQYEQFF	TGTGCCAGCAGCGTAGAGCTAGCGGGGCAGTATGAGCAGTTCTTC
15	TRBV4-2	-	-	TRBJ1-2	CASSQDTEGGYGYTF	TGTGCCAGCAGCCAAGATACGGAGGGTGGCTATGGCTACACCTTC
14	TRBV5-1	TRBD2	few	TRBJ2-5	CASSLGGGQETQYF	TGCGCCAGCAGCTTGGGCGGGGGACAAGAGACCCAGTACTTC
17	TRBV4-1	TRBD1	-	TRBJ1-2	CASSQGLPQGRDYGYTF	TGCGCCAGCAGCCAAGGACTTCCACAGGGGCGGGACTATGGCTACACCTTC
15	TRBV27	TRBD1	-	TRBJ1-2	CASSAGQRANYGYTF	TGTGCCAGCTCGGCGGGACAGAGAGCTAACTATGGCTACACCTTC
15	TRBV7-7	-	-	TRBJ2-7	CASSLAVGGPHEQYF	TGTGCTAGCAGCTTAGCGGTGGGGGGGCCCCACGAGCAGTACTTC
16	TRBV21-1	-	-	TRBJ2-4	CASSKGHRVAKNIQYF	TGTGCCAGCAGCAAGGGTCACAGGGTAGCCAAAAACATTCAGTACTTC
17	TRBV11-2	TRBD1	-	TRBJ1-1	CASSFIGTGSMNTEAFF	TGTGCCAGCAGCTTTATCGGGACAGGCAGTATGAACACTGAAGCTTTCTTT
14	TRBV7-2	-	-	TRBJ2-3	CASSPDGGTDTQYF	TGTGCCAGCAGCCCTGATGGGGGGACAGATACGCAGTATTTT
13	TRBV12-3/TRBV12-4	-	-	TRBJ1-5	CASSLGQTYYQHF	TGTGCCAGCAGTTTAGGACAGACCTACTATCAACATTTT
12	TRBV5-6	-	-	TRBJ2-7	CASSLGTYEQYF	TGTGCCAGCAGCTTGGGGACTTACGAGCAGTACTTC
16	TRBV7-2	TRBD2	-	TRBJ2-5	CASSPRVAGGKETQYF	TGTGCCAGCAGCCCACGGGTAGCGGGGGGTAAAGAGACCCAGTACTTC
15	TRBV5-4	-	-	TRBJ1-2	CASSRSRDRNYGYTF	TGTGCCAGCAGCCGCAGCCGGGATCGGAACTATGGCTACACCTTC
13	TRBV24-1	-	-	TRBJ1-4	CATSAATNEKLFF	TGTGCCACCAGTGCGGCAACTAATGAAAAACTGTTTTTT
13	TRBV19	-	-	TRBJ1-4	CASSRGLSEKLFF	TGTGCCAGTAGTCGCGGGTTGTCCGAAAAACTGTTTTTT
18	TRBV11-3	TRBD1	-	TRBJ2-7	CASSLDRRGQGRSYEQYF	TGTGCCAGCAGCTTAGACCGCCGGGGACAGGGGAGGTCCTACGAGCAGTACTTC
14	TRBV2	TRBD2	-	TRBJ2-7	CASRWGEGSYEQYF	TGTGCCAGCAGGTGGGGGGAGGGCTCCTACGAGCAGTACTTC
14	TRBV3-1/TRBV3-2	TRBD1	-	TRBJ2-3	CASSGTETSNTQYF	TGTGCCAGCTCCGGGACAGAGACTTCCAATACGCAGTATTTT
11	TRBV3-1/TRBV3-2	-	-	TRBJ1-2	CASSRGGGYTF	TGTGCCAGCAGTCGTGGAGGAGGCTACACCTTC
15	TRBV6-2/TRBV6-3	TRBD1	-	TRBJ1-1	CASSARTGRTTEAFF	TGTGCCAGCAGTGCCCGGACAGGCCGTACCACTGAAGCTTTCTTT
18	TRBV18	TRBD1	-	TRBJ1-5	CASSRGTGEDVDNQPQHF	TGTGCCAGCTCACGAGGGACAGGGGAGGATGTTGACAATCAGCCCCAGCATTTT
13	TRBV6-5	-	-	TRBJ1-2	CASTLRGSYGYTF	TGTGCCAGCACCCTACGGGGGTCCTATGGCTACACCTTC
13	TRBV5-4	TRBD2	once	TRBJ2-1	CAAGGGALREQFF	TGTGCGGCGGGAGGGGGGGCCCTTCGGGAGCAGTTCTTC
16	TRBV7-6	-	-	TRBJ2-5	CASSLAGGGFGETQYF	TGTGCCAGCAGCTTAGCGGGAGGTGGCTTTGGGGAGACCCAGTACTTC
13	TRBV6-6	-	-	TRBJ1-2	CASSPGINYGYTF	TGTGCCAGCAGCCCGGGGATTAACTATGGCTACACCTTC
14	TRBV10-3	-	-	TRBJ1-2	CAISADSRNYGYTF	TGTGCCATCAGTGCGGACAGCCGCAACTATGGCTACACCTTC
18	TRBV21-1	-	-	TRBJ2-3	CASSKVPLLAGDTDTQYF	TGTGCCAGCAGCAAAGTCCCCCTACTAGCGGGGGACACAGATACGCAGTATTTT
15	TRBV11-3	TRBD2	-	TRBJ2-1	CASSRLAENYNEQFF	TGTGCCAGCAGCAGACTAGCTGAGAACTACAATGAGCAGTTCTTC
15	TRBV5-1	TRBD2	-	TRBJ2-1	CASSLYSGGAYEQFF	TGCGCCAGCAGCTTGTATAGCGGGGGGGCCTATGAGCAGTTCTTC